This T cell receptor (beta chain) originates from a study of CD4 T cells in relation to SARS-CoV-2 and coronaviruses. In regard to this clone: Its antigen is currently unknown.

The CDR3 runs to 14 residues. Trimming took 5 bases from V and 15 from J; bases not matched to a gene: 11. Germline CDR1 is SEHNR and CDR2 is FQNEAQ (reference sequence). Sequencing was performed with immunoSEQ multiplex PCR; in TCRdb, only in-frame clones are kept and a portion is missing. Of around 45,000 clones in the sample, 82% were seen once. Specimen: naive CD4+ T cells from PBMCs, cultured in vitro. As for subset: naive CD4+ T cells isolated by negative enrichment. V gene TRBV7-9 combines with J gene TRBJ2-4, with 12 bases matching TRBD2. The sequence came from an adult with COVID-19. The DNA for the CDR3 is TGTGCCAGCAGCACCGGAACTAGCGGGAGGCCTGGGTACTTC. This gives the protein CASSTGTSGRPGYF.